This T cell receptor (beta chain) was captured by sequencing in a study of blood T cell repertoires in COVID-19. Overall study context: PBMCs, B-cell-depleted T cells, or T cells provided the cDNA or gDNA that made up the material.

Participants were aged 18 to 89 years, lived in under 30 US areas, and enrolled virtually. Symptom resolution, clearance, or two negative PCRs marked donors in Cohort 3 as recovered. The CDR3 is made up of 12 amino acids. V lost 3 bases and J lost 6, with 9 bases in between. Germline CDR1 MNHEY, CDR2 SMNVEV (reference sequence). Clones were sequenced by immunoSEQ multiplex PCR, and TCRdb holds only the in-frame ones, with some missing. The table shows roughly 180,000 clones, with about 85% occurring only once. Sequencing was carried out using PBMCs or T cells enriched from blood (not recorded which). The chain employs TRBV27 and TRBJ2-7; TRBD2 is a possible D gene (5 bases). The receptor was derived from a woman under 40 who had recovered from COVID-19. The CDR3 nucleotides read TGTGCCAGCAGTTTTGGCGGGCGCGAGCAGTACTTC. Translating it yields CASSFGGREQYF.